The clone carrying this TCR beta chain was observed a single time. Its cognate antigen is unknown. V lost 3 bases and J lost 0; bases outside the gene matches: 8. The germline V gene has CDR1 SGDLS and CDR2 YYNGEE. The length of the CDR3 is 16 residues. These data are taken from a study of graft-versus-host responses after intestinal transplantation. Study as a whole: Grafts that recipients had were multivisceral, liver-intestinal, or isolated intestinal transplants.

Assay: immunoSEQ multiplex PCR; the TCRdb copy retains only in-frame clones and omits some. Seen here are some 100,000 clones, over 80% observed once, and the top ten hold around 5.8%. V usage is TRBV9 and J usage is TRBJ1-1; 7 bases map to TRBD1. This receptor was identified in a human donor who received an intestinal transplant. The sample here was unstimulated CD8+ T cells sorted from spleen or lymph node cells, taken before intestinal transplant. The CDR3 region is CASSASPGQMNTEAFF. The DNA for the CDR3 is TGTGCCAGCAGCGCCTCCCCGGGACAGATGAACACTGAAGCTTTCTTT.